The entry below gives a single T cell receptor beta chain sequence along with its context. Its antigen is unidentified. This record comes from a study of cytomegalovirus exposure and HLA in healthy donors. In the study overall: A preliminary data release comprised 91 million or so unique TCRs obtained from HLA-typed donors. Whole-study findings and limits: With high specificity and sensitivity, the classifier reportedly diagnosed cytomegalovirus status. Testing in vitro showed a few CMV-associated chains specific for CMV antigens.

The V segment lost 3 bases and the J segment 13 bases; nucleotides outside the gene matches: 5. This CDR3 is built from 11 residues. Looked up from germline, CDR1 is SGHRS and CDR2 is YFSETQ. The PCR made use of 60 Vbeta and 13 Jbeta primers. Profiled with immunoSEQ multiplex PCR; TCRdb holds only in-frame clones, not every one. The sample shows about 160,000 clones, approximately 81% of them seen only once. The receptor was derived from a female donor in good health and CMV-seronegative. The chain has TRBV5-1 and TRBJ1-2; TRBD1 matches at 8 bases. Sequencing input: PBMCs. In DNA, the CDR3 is TGCGCCAGCAGCTCCGGACAGGGAGGCACCTTC. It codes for CASSSGQGGTF. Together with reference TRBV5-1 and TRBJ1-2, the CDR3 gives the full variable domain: KAGVTQTPRYLIKTRGQQVTLSCSPISGHRSVSWYQQTPGQGLQFLFEYFSETQRNKGNFPGRFSGRQFSNSRSEMNVSTLELGDSALYLCASSSGQGGTFGSGTRLTVV.